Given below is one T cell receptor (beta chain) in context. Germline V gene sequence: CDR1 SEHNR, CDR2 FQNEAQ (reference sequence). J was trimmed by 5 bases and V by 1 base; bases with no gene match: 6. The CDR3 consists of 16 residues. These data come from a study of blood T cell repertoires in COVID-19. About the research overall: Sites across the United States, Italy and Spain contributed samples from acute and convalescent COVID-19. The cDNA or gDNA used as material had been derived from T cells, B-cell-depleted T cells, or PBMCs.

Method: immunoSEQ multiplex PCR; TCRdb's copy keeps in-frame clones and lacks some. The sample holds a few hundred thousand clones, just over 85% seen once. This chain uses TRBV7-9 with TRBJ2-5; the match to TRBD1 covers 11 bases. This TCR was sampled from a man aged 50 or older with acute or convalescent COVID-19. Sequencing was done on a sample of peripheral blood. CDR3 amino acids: CASSLGTGGRSETQYF. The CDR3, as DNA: TGTGCCAGCAGCTTAGGGACAGGGGGCAGGTCGGAGACCCAGTACTTC. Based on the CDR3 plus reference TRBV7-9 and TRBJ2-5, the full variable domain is DTGVSQNPRHKITKRGQNVTFRCDPISEHNRLYWYRQTLGQGPEFLTYFQNEAQLEKSRLLSDRFSAERPKGSFSTLEIQRTEQGDSAMYLCASSLGTGGRSETQYFGPGTRLLVL.